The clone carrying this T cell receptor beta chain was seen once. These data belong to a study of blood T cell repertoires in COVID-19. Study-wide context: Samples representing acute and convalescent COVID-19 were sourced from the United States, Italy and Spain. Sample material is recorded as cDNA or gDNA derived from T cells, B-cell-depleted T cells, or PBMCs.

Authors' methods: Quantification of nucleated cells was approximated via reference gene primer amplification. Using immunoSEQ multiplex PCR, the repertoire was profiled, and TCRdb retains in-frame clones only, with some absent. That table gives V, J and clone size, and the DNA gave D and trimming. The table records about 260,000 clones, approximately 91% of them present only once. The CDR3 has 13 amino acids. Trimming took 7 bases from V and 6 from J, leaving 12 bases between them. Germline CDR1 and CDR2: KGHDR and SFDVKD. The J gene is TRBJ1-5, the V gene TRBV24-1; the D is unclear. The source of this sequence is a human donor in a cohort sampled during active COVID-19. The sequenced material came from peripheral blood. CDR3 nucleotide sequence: TGTGCCACCAGGGGCCTGGAGGGTCAGCCCCAGCATTTT. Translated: CATRGLEGQPQHF.